What follows are 9 T cell receptor beta chains derived from one specimen sequenced in a study of T cells in women clearing cervical HPV infection. Method: immunoSEQ multiplex PCR; TCRdb's copy keeps in-frame clones and lacks some. The sample has tens of thousands of clones. The sequenced sample consisted of blood buffy coat. These receptors were obtained from a woman between 18 and 69 years old with a cervical HPV16 infection that either progressed to CIN3+ or cleared (not recorded which).

Notes on this clone: Read data end 3 residues before the CDR3 end; the end is taken from the germline J gene. The rearrangement joins TRBV5-4 to TRBJ2-7; 8 nucleotides match TRBD2. This CDR3 spans 15 amino acids. Germline V lookup: CDR1 SGHNT, CDR2 YYREEE (reference sequence). With 0 bases clipped from V and 3 bases from J, the junction kept 5 bases outside the gene matches. CDR3 DNA, as far as it was read: TGTGCCAGCAGCTTGGAGGTGCGGGAGGTCTACGAG. Amino acids: CASSLEVREVYE. Given in full, the CDR3 is CASSLEVREVYEQYF.

This clone ranks as medium-sized in terms of frequency. The read terminates 3 residues before the CDR3 end, so the remaining end is supplied by the germline J gene. The J gene is TRBJ2-7, the V gene TRBV29-1; D ambiguous. There are 11 residues in the CDR3. Trimming took off 7 bases at V and 5 bases at J, with 12 bases between the two ends. In germline, CDR1 is SQVTM, CDR2 ANQGSEA. CDR3 sequence reads: CSAGRADEQYF. The sequenced part of the CDR3 DNA is TGCAGCGCCGGAAGGGCCGACGAG.

Remarks on this clone: Read coverage stops 3 residues before the CDR3 terminus; the germline J gene supplies the remainder. The V gene is TRBV2, the J gene TRBJ2-4; TRBD2 matches at 11 bases. In germline, CDR1 is SNHLY, CDR2 FYNNEI. V was pared by 1 base and J by 7 bases, with 9 bases of the junction left unmatched. CDR3 length: 17 amino acids. Partial CDR3 DNA: TGTGCCAGCAGTGAAGACCTAGCGGGGGGCATATGGAACATT. It yields the protein CASSEDLAGGIWNI. The complete CDR3 sequence is CASSEDLAGGIWNIQYF.

About this clone: Read sequence stops 3 residues before the CDR3 end, and the germline J gene provides the missing end. Other DNA sequences of this sample code for an identical CDR3. The rearrangement uses TRBV2 and TRBJ2-1; TRBD2 aligns across 14 bases. Losses at the gene ends were 2 bases for V and 5 bases for J; bases not matched to a gene: 2. The germline CDR1 and CDR2 sequences are SNHLY and FYNNEI. The CDR3 loop spans 16 amino acids. The chain's CDR3 is CASSEMGLAGDNEQFF. CDR3 DNA (partial): TGTGCCAGCAGTGAAATGGGACTAGCGGGGGACAATGAG.

On this clone: The CDR3 extends 3 residues past the end of the read, so its final part is completed from the germline J gene. This chain connects TRBV7-8 to TRBJ1-1; D perhaps matches TRBD1 (6 bases). CDR3 length: 14 amino acids. The germline V gene has CDR1 SGHVS and CDR2 FQNEAQ. V lost 5 bases to trimming and J lost 1 base, with 11 bases between them. The sequenced CDR3 bases are TGTGCCAGCAGCCGAACACAGGGGAACACTGAA. Its translation is CASSRTQGNTE. The CDR3 in full is CASSRTQGNTEAFF.

The CDR3 region is CASSYGHQTSTDTQYF. Incomplete CDR3 DNA: TGCGCCAGCAGCTACGGACACCAGACTAGCACAGATACG. J is TRBJ2-3 and V is TRBV5-1, with a weak D call TRBD1 (5 bases). Read data end 3 residues before the CDR3 end; the end is taken from the germline J gene. CDR1 is SGHRS and CDR2 is YFSETQ in the germline V gene. The CDR3 is made up of 16 amino acids. V shed 3 bases and J shed 0 bases, with 14 bases lying between them.

A word on this clone: The CDR3 end lies 3 residues beyond the end of the read and is filled in from the germline J gene. V is TRBV5-1 and J is TRBJ2-5, with D tentatively TRBD1 (5 bases). The CDR3 has 14 residues. The germline gives CDR1 SGHRS, CDR2 YFSETQ. The V and J ends lost 4 bases and 2 bases respectively, with 12 bases between them. The sequenced part of the CDR3 DNA is TGCGCCAGCAGCGACCCTAGGGGACAAGAGACC. Translated, it gives CASSDPRGQET. The entire CDR3 reads CASSDPRGQETQYF.

Notes on this clone: The read stops 3 residues short of the end of the CDR3; the missing end is completed from the germline J gene. The chain employs TRBV6-2 or TRBV6-3 and TRBJ2-1; 9 bases match TRBD2. The J segment lost 3 bases and the V segment lost 0 bases, leaving 0 bases of the junction unmatched. The CDR3 runs 15 residues. CDR1 is MNHEY and CDR2 is SVGEGT in the germline V gene. Incomplete CDR3 DNA: TGTGCCAGCAGTTACTCTAGCGGGAGCTACAATGAG. This codes for CASSYSSGSYNE. The entire CDR3 reads CASSYSSGSYNEQFF.

A note on this clone: The sequenced fragment ends 3 residues before the CDR3 boundary, so the rest is inferred from the germline J gene. The gene calls are TRBV19 and TRBJ2-1; 14 positions agree with TRBD2. Per germline, CDR1 LNHDA and CDR2 SQIVND (reference sequence). The CDR3 length is 14 residues. V was pared by 6 bases and J by 7 bases, with 2 bases of the junction left unmatched. CDR3 sequence reads: CASRRTSGRNEQFF. The CDR3 DNA, read in part, is TGTGCCAGTAGAAGGACTAGCGGGAGGAATGAG.